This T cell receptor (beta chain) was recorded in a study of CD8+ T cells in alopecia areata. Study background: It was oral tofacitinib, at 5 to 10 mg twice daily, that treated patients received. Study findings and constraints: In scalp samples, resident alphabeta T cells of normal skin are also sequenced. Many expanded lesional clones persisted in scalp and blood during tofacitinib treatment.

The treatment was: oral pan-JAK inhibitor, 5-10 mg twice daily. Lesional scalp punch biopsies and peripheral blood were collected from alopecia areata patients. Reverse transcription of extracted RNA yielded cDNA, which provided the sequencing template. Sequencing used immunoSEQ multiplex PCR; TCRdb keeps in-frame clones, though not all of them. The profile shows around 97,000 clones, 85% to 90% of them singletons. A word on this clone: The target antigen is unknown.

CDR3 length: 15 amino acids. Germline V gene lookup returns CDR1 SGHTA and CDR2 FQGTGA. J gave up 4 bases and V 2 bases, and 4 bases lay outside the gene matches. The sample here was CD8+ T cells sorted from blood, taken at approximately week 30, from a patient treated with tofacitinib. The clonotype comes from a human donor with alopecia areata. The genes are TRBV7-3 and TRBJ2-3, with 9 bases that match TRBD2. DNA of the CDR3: TGTGCCAGCAGCTTAGCGGGGGGGCAGGCAGATACGCAGTATTTT. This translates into CASSLAGGQADTQYF. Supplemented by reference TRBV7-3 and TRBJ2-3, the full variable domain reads GAGVSQTPSNKVTEKGKYVELRCDPISGHTALYWYRQSLGQGPEFLIYFQGTGAADDSGLPNDRFFAVRPEGSVSTLKIQRTERGDSAVYLCASSLAGGQADTQYFGPGTRLTVL.